A single sample gave rise to the 15 T cell receptor beta chains below, sequenced in a study of PD-1 blockade in classical Hodgkin lymphoma. TCRdb's copy holds only in-frame clones and misses some; the assay was immunoSEQ multiplex PCR. The sample has some 18,000 clones; about 80% are singletons. In every patient, relapse followed autologous stem cell transplantation, while exposure to brentuximab vedotin differed. Sample: peripheral blood mononuclear cells (PBMCs), taken before the second cycle of nivolumab. Receptors originate from a human donor with classical Hodgkin lymphoma.

This clone was seen just once. The DNA of the CDR3 is TGTGCCAGCAGCCCCACCCTAGCGGATACGCAGTATTTT. Its translation: CASSPTLADTQYF. This chain uses TRBV6-5 with TRBJ2-3; D is possibly TRBD2 (6 bases). This CDR3 is built from 13 residues. The ends were cut back, 6 bases at V and 6 bases at J, with 13 bases in the middle. The V gene's germline CDR1 is MNHEY and CDR2 SVGAGI.

The sample holds one count of this clone. This chain joins TRBV2 and TRBJ2-7, with TRBD2 matching 8 bases. The length of the CDR3 is 13 residues. Germline CDR1 SNHLY, CDR2 FYNNEI. Trimming at V came to 4 bases and at J to 7 bases, leaving 6 bases not matched to a gene. The CDR3 here is CASSGTSRGEQYF. The CDR3 DNA follows: TGTGCCAGCAGTGGGACTAGCCGTGGGGAGCAGTACTTC.

This clone came up a few times. Different DNA sequences within this sample yield the same CDR3. V gene TRBV10-2 combines with J gene TRBJ1-5; D gene uncertain. Trimming took off 0 bases at V and 0 bases at J, with 9 bases between the two ends. Germline V gives CDR1 WSHSY, CDR2 SAAADI. This CDR3 has 16 amino acids. The chain's CDR3 is CASSESPGNSNQPQHF. For the CDR3, the DNA is TGCGCCAGCAGTGAGTCTCCCGGGAATAGCAATCAGCCCCAGCATTTT.

This clone was picked up one time. The rearrangement joins TRBV5-5 to TRBJ2-1, with a possible D match to TRBD1 (5 bases). V dropped 3 bases and J dropped 9 bases, with 16 bases sitting between them. Germline V CDR1 and CDR2: SGHKS, YYEKEE (reference sequence). The CDR3 has 14 amino acids. CDR3 region: CASSYLTVQFEQFF. Written as DNA, the CDR3 is TGTGCCAGCAGCTACCTGACAGTACAATTTGAGCAGTTCTTC. The full variable domain, with the rest looked up from reference TRBV5-5 and TRBJ2-1, is DAGVTQSPTHLIKTRGQQVTLRCSPISGHKSVSWYQQVLGQGPQFIFQYYEKEERGRGNFPDRFSARQFPNYSSELNVNALLLGDSALYLCASSYLTVQFEQFFGPGTRLTVL.

This rearrangement joins TRBV29-1 to TRBJ1-1; D gene ambiguous. The CDR3 contains 15 residues. V lost 7 bases to trimming and J lost 2 bases, with 20 bases between them. Germline values: CDR1 SQVTM, CDR2 ANQGSEA. The CDR3 DNA sequence: TGCAGCGCCCGGCGAAACAGTGCATTTAACACTGAAGCTTTCTTT. Protein sequence: CSARRNSAFNTEAFF. Full variable domain (missing parts from reference TRBV29-1 and TRBJ1-1): SAVISQKPSRDICQRGTSLTIQCQVDSQVTMMFWYRQQPGQSLTLIATANQGSEATYESGFVIDKFPISRPNLTFSTLTVSNMSPEDSSIYLCSARRNSAFNTEAFFGQGTRLTVV.

CDR3 DNA sequence: TGTGCCAGCAGCCCGGACAGGGGGGCTGGTGAAGCTTTCTTT. It translates to CASSPDRGAGEAFF. The chain couples TRBV5-4 to TRBJ1-1; 10 positions agree with TRBD1. V lost 4 bases and J lost 7; bases outside the gene matches: 7. Germline lookup yields CDR1 SGHNT and CDR2 YYREEE (reference sequence). This CDR3 is built from 14 residues. Combining the CDR3 with reference TRBV5-4 and TRBJ1-1 gives the whole variable domain ETGVTQSPTHLIKTRGQQVTLRCSSQSGHNTVSWYQQALGQGPQFIFQYYREEENGRGNFPPRFSGLQFPNYSSELNVNALELDDSALYLCASSPDRGAGEAFFGQGTRLTVV.

The chain joins TRBV7-2 to TRBJ2-5; D tentatively fits TRBD1 or TRBD2 (7 bases each). The germline V and J ends were trimmed by 6 bases and 4 bases, with 15 bases remaining between them. Germline V gene data show CDR1 as SGHTA and CDR2 as FQGNSA. The CDR3 totals 14 residues. CDR3: CASSIRGGTETQYF. The CDR3 DNA sequence: TGTGCCAGCAGTATCAGGGGGGGCACAGAGACCCAGTACTTC.

The rearrangement uses TRBV5-4 and TRBJ2-7; D is unclear. This CDR3 has 13 residues. Germline V gene lookup returns CDR1 SGHNT and CDR2 YYREEE (reference sequence). The germline V and J ends were trimmed by 4 bases and 0 bases, with 8 bases remaining between them. The chain's CDR3 is CASSQRSSYEQYF. The CDR3 DNA reads as TGTGCCAGCAGCCAACGGAGCTCCTACGAGCAGTACTTC.

The rearrangement joins TRBV7-9 to TRBJ2-7, with 13 bases identical to TRBD2. CDR3 length equals 18 residues. J was trimmed by 2 bases and V by 5 bases; bases with no gene match: 12. Looked up from germline, CDR1 is SEHNR and CDR2 is FQNEAQ (reference sequence). CDR3 residues: CASSGTSGVLFSPYEQYF. CDR3 nucleotides: TGTGCCAGCAGCGGGACTAGCGGGGTACTATTCTCCCCCTACGAGCAGTACTTC.

This chain links TRBV7-3 with TRBJ2-5; D is ambiguous. Per the germline V gene, CDR1 is SGHTA and CDR2 is FQGTGA. The V end lost 5 bases, the J end lost 3 bases, and 10 bases lay between the germline ends. This CDR3 region has 13 residues. This CDR3 reads CASSRAKEETQYF. CDR3 sequence (DNA): TGTGCCAGCAGCCGAGCGAAGGAAGAGACCCAGTACTTC.

This chain connects TRBV7-2 to TRBJ1-2; D uncertain. The CDR3 has 14 residues. The germline CDR1 and CDR2 sequences are SGHTA and FQGNSA. The V and J ends lost 5 bases and 4 bases respectively, with 14 bases between them. The CDR3 DNA is TGTGCCAGCAGCCTAGATTACAGTGGCTATGGCTACACCTTC. It specifies CASSLDYSGYGYTF.

The chain combines TRBV11-2 with TRBJ2-3; 10 bases are shared with TRBD2. After removal of 5 bases from V and 7 bases from J, the junction contained 12 bases not matched to a gene. Germline-derived CDR1 and CDR2 are SGHAT and FQNNGV. The CDR3 sequence is 16 residues long. Here the CDR3 reads CASSQTHLAGENTQYF. The CDR3 nucleotides are TGTGCCAGCAGCCAGACACACCTAGCGGGGGAAAATACGCAGTATTTT. The full variable domain, with the rest looked up from reference TRBV11-2 and TRBJ2-3, is EAGVAQSPRYKIIEKRQSVAFWCNPISGHATLYWYQQILGQGPKLLIQFQNNGVVDDSQLPKDRFSAERLKGVDSTLKIQPAKLEDSAVYLCASSQTHLAGENTQYFGPGTRLTVL.

J is TRBJ1-2 and V is TRBV27; 7 nucleotides align to TRBD1. The CDR3 contains 14 residues. V lost 7 bases and J lost 5; bases outside the gene matches: 10. From germline, CDR1 is MNHEY and CDR2 SMNVEV (reference sequence). CDR3 region: CASKNRDSRYGYTF. CDR3 bases: TGTGCCAGCAAGAACCGGGACAGTCGGTATGGCTACACCTTC.

V usage is TRBV9 and J usage is TRBJ2-3, with TRBD2 matching 8 bases. This CDR3 contains 16 residues. V lost 0 bases to trimming and J lost 0 bases; unmatched junction nucleotides: 3. Germline V gene sequence: CDR1 SGDLS, CDR2 YYNGEE. CDR3 nucleotides: TGTGCCAGCAGCGTAGAAGGCGGGGGGAGCACAGATACGCAGTATTTT. It encodes CASSVEGGGSTDTQYF.

The CDR3 DNA reads as TGTGCCAGCAGCCCCTATGCTGAAGCTTTCTTT. As protein: CASSPYAEAFF. V gene TRBV16 combines with J gene TRBJ1-1; D ambiguous. The CDR3 totals 11 residues. Germline V gene lookup returns CDR1 KGHSY and CDR2 FQNENV. Trimming removed 4 bases from V and 6 bases from J, with 6 bases in between. Looking up the rest from reference TRBV16 and TRBJ1-1 gives the full variable domain: GEEVAQTPKHLVRGEGQKAKLYCAPIKGHSYVFWYQQVLKNEFKFLISFQNENVFDETGMPKERFSAKCLPNSPCSLEIQATKLEDSAVYFCASSPYAEAFFGQGTRLTVV.